This entry features one TCR beta chain sequence. Its antigen is not yet known. No per-base quality is available; no much larger clone lies one base away. The cohort comprised 666 healthy bone marrow donors. Cohort members were all nominally healthy when sampled, although unrecorded immune exposures were likely present. The donor was CMV seropositive and was included in the group of approximately 310 seropositive cohort members. A peripheral blood sample was collected from each donor, and TCR beta sequencing was performed on peripheral blood mononuclear cells. Genomic DNA was extracted from the blood cell samples with the Qiagen DNeasy Blood Extraction Kit. The data were taken from a study of cytomegalovirus exposure and HLA in healthy donors (TCRdb year 2017). General notes on the study: In an earlier analysis of some 610 of the donors, around 300 Gb of sequence data and approximately 120 million unique TCR beta sequences from 150 million to 200 million T cells were reported. The aim of the study was to test whether cataloging public T cell receptors could identify signatures of past pathogen exposure. Among about 410 genotyped donors of the cohort, an average of about 220,000 unique TCR beta nucleotide sequences was sequenced per donor, of which 15% to 20% were non-productive. A later genetic analysis used genome-wide SNP genotypes for about 60% of the roughly 700 donors, treating that subset as a discovery cohort. Class I and class II HLA loci were covered by the typing at four-digit resolution. To predict cytomegalovirus infection status, the study brought together high-throughput TCR immunosequencing, statistical association of individual TCRs with disease status, and machine learning. A later analysis re-analyzed previously published TCR beta repertoires from about 730 donors and added high-resolution HLA genotyping to study TCR occurrence patterns. Among the roughly 400 genotyped donors, approximately 77% belonged to the genetic ancestry cluster associated with self-reported Caucasian donors. To decide whether each TCR beta V gene segment behaved as functional or pseudogenic, an earlier analysis of nearly 600 of the donors relied on high-throughput TCR beta sequencing. The number of typed donors differed by locus: about 620-630 for A, B, C, DRB1 and DQB1; 500 to 550 for DQA1; over 600 for DPA1; and about 450 for DPB1. In the later analysis, no new phenotypic data were used to find candidate immune exposures; instead, reliance was placed on TCR beta sequences and their occurrence across donors. The study used immunosequencing to profile the T cell repertoires of hundreds of subjects and linked those repertoires to cytomegalovirus serostatus. Besides the first cohort of around 670 subjects, a separate validation cohort made up of roughly 120 different subjects was used. Every repertoire in the discovery cohort had been generated on one and the same sequencing platform. About 280 gigabases of sequencing data and around 88 million unique TCR sequences made up an early release that covered over 550 HLA-typed donors. Alongside the repertoire data, information on donor age, sex, ethnicity and CMV serostatus was compiled. Roughly 5 DR-DQ haplotypes were handled as single units for association and clustering, since linkage in the cohort was strong. Overall results and qualifications from the work: CMV serostatus was the only immune exposure information available for the cohort. When HLA alleles, especially DR and DQ, strongly co-occurred, TCR associations were difficult to assign to individual alleles. While some public TCRs were present in many individuals, most TCR sequences turned up only very rarely across donors. Because HLA typing was unavailable for some donors at each locus, only the typed subset was used in association tests. In a later analysis, HLA-associated TCR beta chains were found to be more clonally expanded and to have lower generation probabilities than equally common non-associated chains. According to a later genetic analysis, donors in an Asian-associated ancestry cluster had fewer N-insertions in productive TCRs than the approximately 650-donor mean. Sequencing depth was assumed to be roughly uniform across donors in the presence/absence analyses, though that assumption may not hold. In vitro tests confirmed that a few of the cytomegalovirus-associated TCR beta chains recognize cytomegalovirus antigens. Because counts were too low, seventeen rarely observed V segments, including chromosome 9 orphons, were excluded from the earlier analysis of 587 of the donors. V-gene and J-gene trimming of TCR beta chains was associated with a missense DCLRE1C variant in a later genetic analysis, and the association was replicated in an independent cohort. A cluster of highly shared sequence variants was judged likely to be a technical artifact of the sequencing pipeline. In this cohort, only TCR beta chains were sequenced, and detectable features were limited by the absence of alpha or paired-chain data. According to the authors, the approach could potentially be generalized to other disease states and immunological phenotypes. Most CMV-associated TCR beta chains appeared to be HLA-restricted in a later analysis, and the HLA associations seemed to be driven largely by CMV exposure. The study gave a list of about 160 TCR beta chains associated with cytomegalovirus. In an earlier analysis of about 550 of the donors, most TCR beta V segments were observed in productive rearrangements about 87% or about 30% of the time, broadly matching IMGT annotations. The classifier was reported to diagnose cytomegalovirus status with high specificity and sensitivity in both the original and validation cohorts. Correlated functional status among segregating V segments might reflect linkage disequilibrium, but an unknown experimental factor could not be ruled out. Because the 87-base-pair reads could not distinguish some IMGT-functional V segments, including TRBV6-2 and TRBV6-3, those segments were excluded. In a later analysis, several top co-occurrence clusters were reported to appear linked to parvovirus B19, influenza, CMV and Epstein-Barr virus. In a later analysis, TCR association rates were found to vary across HLA loci, with the most associated TCRs seen for DRB1 alleles and the fewest for HLA-C alleles. A further reported finding was that TCR beta sequences accurately predicted the HLA-A and HLA-B alleles for most subjects in the first cohort. A later analysis associated 17,000 or so TCR beta sequences with specific HLA alleles at a false discovery rate of 0.05.

Libraries came from the immunoSEQ multiplex PCR assay. For the multiplex PCR, a mixture combining 60 forward primers for TCR Vbeta segments and 13 reverse primers for TCR Jbeta segments was used. The CDR3 region of rearranged TCR beta genes was amplified from genomic DNA with a multiplex PCR assay. On the Illumina HiSeq System, the amplified TCR beta libraries were sequenced as 87-base-pair reads. On the authors' methods: Across the 700 or so repertoires, a later analysis counted tens of millions of unique TCR beta chains, about 10 million of which were shared by at least two donors. To remove PCR and sequencing errors, raw reads were error-corrected and collapsed into unique sequences using a nearest-neighbor algorithm that merged closely related sequences. To assign V, D and J gene segments, CDR3 sequences were aligned to IMGT reference sequences. For a sequence to be retained, a match of at least six nucleotides was required to both a V gene segment and a J gene segment. Rearrangements were called productive when the CDR3 lacked stop codons and stayed in frame with V and J; all others were non-productive. Following IMGT convention, CDR3 was defined as the stretch from the second conserved V-encoded cysteine to the conserved J-encoded phenylalanine. The earlier analysis of some 550 of the donors excluded any sequence lacking an unambiguous match to a single V gene segment. In an earlier analysis of some 590 of the donors, a V segment was called functional when productive rearrangements were above 56.7%, and segregating when the standard deviation between donors exceeded 5%. To diagnose cytomegalovirus status from the catalog of TCR beta chain sequences, a statistical classification framework was built. In a later analysis, TCR nucleotide sequences were compared against IMGT/GENE-DB human TR gene sequences so that V and J genes could be assigned. Using the TCRdist pipeline, a later analysis assigned CDR3 sequences along with most-parsimonious VDJ recombination scenarios. In a later analysis, each TCR beta chain was defined by its CDR3 amino acid sequence together with its V-gene family, and reads lacking a unique V-gene family were excluded. To address suspected cross-contamination and a sequencing artifact, a later analysis removed around 590 highly shared, low-generation-probability nucleotide sequences. For each public chain, a later analysis derived a clonal expansion index from normalized ranks of inferred template counts within each repertoire. Generation probabilities in a later analysis came from a VDJ recombination model fitted to out-of-frame rearrangements, and those results were checked against IGoR. In a later analysis, TCR-TCR, TCR-HLA and TCR-CMV co-occurrence was scored with hypergeometric tests, and a repertoire-size bias correction was applied to TCR pairs. A later analysis estimated false discovery rates by permuting HLA or CMV assignments 20 times. In a later analysis, co-occurring TCRs were grouped using DBSCAN, with TCRdist sequence similarity added in when clustering inside HLA-allele-positive subsets. Repertoires with fewer than 30,000 or more than 120,000 public chains, plus five repertoires with anomalous nucleotide sharing, were excluded from co-occurrence clustering. TCRdb retrieved this table from immuneACCESS and kept in-frame rearrangements only. Not all clones are present; in checked studies, unresolved V genes account for under half, and no reason is known for the remainder. V and J calls and clone size come straight from that table; D and trimming were deduced from the DNA. This sample has over 95,000 clones in its table, and about 70% of those were observed once. Less than 15% of the sample rests with the top ten.

The V end loses 1 base and the J end loses 7 bases, and a stretch of 17 bases separates them. As encoded in the germline V gene, CDR1 is MGHRA while CDR2 is YSYEKL. The CDR3 spans 17 residues, from the cysteine through the phenylalanine. Only CDR3 DNA remains: 51 bases, in frame from the first base. The rearranged segments are TRBV4-1 and TRBJ1-6; the D gene is perhaps TRBD1, on 5 matching bases. The clonotype was recovered from a woman between 40 and 50 years old in good health and CMV-seropositive. Sequences were obtained from PBMCs. DNA sequence: TGCGCCAGCAGCCAAGGCCTCGCGGGACGGTCAAATTCACCCCTCCACTTT. Its amino acids are CASSQGLAGRSNSPLHF.